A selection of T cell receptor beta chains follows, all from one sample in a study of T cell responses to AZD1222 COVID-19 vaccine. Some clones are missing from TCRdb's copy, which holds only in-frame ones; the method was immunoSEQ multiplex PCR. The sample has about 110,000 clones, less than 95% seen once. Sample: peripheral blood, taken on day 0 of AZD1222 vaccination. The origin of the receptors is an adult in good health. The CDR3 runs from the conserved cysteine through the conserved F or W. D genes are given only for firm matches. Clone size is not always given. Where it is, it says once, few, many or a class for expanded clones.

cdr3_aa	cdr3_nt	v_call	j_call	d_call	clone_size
CSVRGGNYEQYF	TGCAGCGTACGGGGGGGAAACTACGAGCAGTACTTC	TRBV29-1	TRBJ2-7	TRBD2	.
CATSVSPGQGPYGYGYTF	TGTGCCACCAGCGTTTCTCCGGGACAGGGGCCTTATGGCTATGGCTACACCTTC	TRBV15	TRBJ1-2	TRBD1	.
CASSPWGVGSTYEQYF	TGCGCCAGCAGCCCTTGGGGAGTGGGGTCAACCTACGAGCAGTACTTC	TRBV4-1	TRBJ2-7	.	.
CAGGTAKNIQYF	TGTGCCGGGGGGACAGCCAAAAACATTCAGTACTTC	TRBV30	TRBJ2-4	.	.
CASRPNGGAVDTQYF	TGTGCCAGCAGACCGAACGGGGGGGCGGTAGATACGCAGTATTTT	TRBV4-2	TRBJ2-3	TRBD2	.
CASSHVPTGEFGYTF	TGTGCCAGCAGCCATGTCCCGACAGGGGAGTTTGGCTACACCTTC	TRBV3-1/TRBV3-2	TRBJ1-2	TRBD1	.
CSVLSPNTEAFF	TGCAGCGTGCTCAGCCCCAACACTGAAGCTTTCTTT	TRBV29-1	TRBJ1-1	.	.
CASSLTGYNEQFF	TGTGCCAGCAGCTTAACTGGATACAATGAGCAGTTCTTC	TRBV11-2	TRBJ2-1	.	.
CATSRVDRDGAFF	TGTGCCACCAGCAGGGTTGACAGGGACGGAGCTTTCTTT	TRBV15	TRBJ1-1	TRBD1	.
CASSPLGRDNEQFF	TGTGCCAGCAGTCCACTTGGCAGGGACAATGAGCAGTTCTTC	TRBV27	TRBJ2-1	.	.
CASSEGTGGFF	TGTGCCAGCAGTGAAGGGACAGGGGGGTTCTTC	TRBV2	TRBJ2-1	TRBD1	.
CASSSPDRPGGEAFF	TGTGCCAGCAGCTCCCCCGACAGGCCCGGCGGTGAAGCTTTCTTT	TRBV7-3	TRBJ1-1	.	.
CASSKGYQPQHF	TGTGCCAGCAGCAAGGGTTATCAGCCCCAGCATTTT	TRBV21-1	TRBJ1-5	.	.
CASSQDVGFSSSYNSPLHF	TGCGCCAGCAGCCAAGATGTCGGTTTCTCCAGCTCCTATAATTCACCCCTCCACTTT	TRBV4-1	TRBJ1-6	.	few
CASSEPRGGINEKLFF	TGTGCCAGCAGTGAACCCCGAGGGGGGATTAATGAAAAACTGTTTTTT	TRBV6-1	TRBJ1-4	.	.
CASSSSGGQETQYF	TGTGCCAGCAGCTCTAGCGGGGGACAAGAGACCCAGTACTTC	TRBV11-3	TRBJ2-5	TRBD2	.
CASRLTGVNQPQHF	TGTGCCAGCAGGCTGACTGGGGTAAATCAGCCCCAGCATTTT	TRBV6-5	TRBJ1-5	.	.
CASSAGGASGGYTF	TGTGCCAGCAGCGCCGGAGGGGCCAGTGGTGGCTACACCTTC	TRBV14	TRBJ1-2	.	.